This passage covers 29 T cell receptor beta chains from one sample sequenced in a study of hypomethylating agent response in myelodysplastic syndrome. Using immunoSEQ multiplex PCR, the repertoire was profiled, and TCRdb retains in-frame clones only, with some absent. The sample consists of some 5,700 clones, 88% of them appearing once. The sample in question was bone marrow, obtained before or after starting hypomethylating agent treatment for myelodysplastic syndrome (not recorded which). The receptor set was obtained from a human donor with myelodysplastic syndrome.

The gene calls are TRBV7-3 and TRBJ1-2; no firm D call. CDR1 is SGHTA and CDR2 is FQGTGA in the germline V gene. This CDR3 has 16 amino acids. Trimming removed 3 bases at V and 1 base at J, with 15 bases between. DNA for the CDR3: TGTGCCAGCAGCTTCCCATTCCCAGTTAATAACTATGGCTACACCTTC. It translates to CASSFPFPVNNYGYTF.

This chain links TRBV5-4 with TRBJ1-6, with D tentatively TRBD1 (6 bases). Trimming shortened V by 0 bases and J by 9 bases, and 13 bases separated the two germline ends. Germline CDR1 SGHNT, CDR2 YYREEE (reference sequence). The CDR3 totals 15 residues. The CDR3 DNA follows: TGTGCCAGCAGCTTGGTAGGAGGGGGGGTTTCACCCCTCCACTTT. Protein sequence: CASSLVGGGVSPLHF.

The rearrangement links TRBV7-8 to TRBJ2-7; 10 bases align to TRBD2. Germline loops: CDR1 SGHVS, CDR2 FQNEAQ. The V and J ends lost 0 bases and 4 bases, in that order; junction bases with no gene match: 15. The CDR3 covers 19 residues. The CDR3 sequence: CASSLAELAGVEGIYEQYF. In nucleotides, the CDR3 is TGTGCCAGCAGCTTAGCAGAGCTAGCGGGAGTCGAGGGGATATACGAGCAGTACTTC. The full variable domain, its missing parts supplied by reference TRBV7-8 and TRBJ2-7, is GAGVSQSPRYKVAKRGQDVALRCDPISGHVSLFWYQQALGQGPEFLTYFQNEAQLDKSGLPSDRFFAERPEGSVSTLKIQRTQQEDSAVYLCASSLAELAGVEGIYEQYFGPGTRLTVT.

The chain carries TRBV19 and TRBJ2-3; D remains ambiguous. Trimming left V 5 bases short and J 3 bases short, with 9 bases between. This CDR3 spans 13 amino acids. The germline gives CDR1 LNHDA, CDR2 SQIVND (reference sequence). CDR3 in DNA: TGTGCCAGTAGTGGGCCAGCGACAGATACGCAGTATTTT. Protein: CASSGPATDTQYF.

This rearrangement joins TRBV30 to TRBJ1-2, with D maybe TRBD1 (5 bases). CDR3 size: 13 residues. Trimming took off 5 bases at V and 8 bases at J, with 18 bases between the two ends. Germline V gene sequence: CDR1 GTSNPN, CDR2 SVGIG (reference sequence). This CDR3 reads CAWGRQGGSGYTF. The CDR3 bases are TGTGCCTGGGGCCGGCAGGGAGGATCCGGCTACACCTTC. Using reference TRBV30 and TRBJ1-2 for the parts outside the CDR3, the full variable domain is SQTIHQWPATLVQPVGSPLSLECTVEGTSNPNLYWYRQAAGRGLQLLFYSVGIGQISSEVPQNLSASRPQDRQFILSSKKLLLSDSGFYLCAWGRQGGSGYTFGSGTRLTVV.

This clone was detected once. The V gene is TRBV6-1, the J gene TRBJ1-1; a possible D gene is TRBD1 (6 bases). This CDR3 spans 17 amino acids. The germline CDR1 and CDR2 sequences are MNHNS and SASEGT. Trimming stripped 3 bases from V and 2 bases from J, with 19 bases between. This CDR3 is CASSDPPPRGLNTEAFF. CDR3 DNA sequence: TGTGCCAGCAGTGACCCCCCGCCCAGGGGACTCAACACTGAAGCTTTCTTT.

DNA for the CDR3: TGTGCCAGCAGCTTAGCGCTCTCGCGGTGGGGCACTGAAGCTTTCTTT. Protein sequence: CASSLALSRWGTEAFF. The chain carries TRBV7-2 and TRBJ1-1; D remains unclear. CDR1 SGHTA and CDR2 FQGNSA come from the germline V gene. Trimming took 0 bases from V and 4 from J, leaving 15 bases between them. This CDR3 spans 16 amino acids.

The V and J genes are TRBV28 and TRBJ2-2; tentative D call: TRBD1 (6 bases). Deletions cut 5 bases from V and 7 bases from J, with 14 bases between. This CDR3 contains 14 residues. CDR1 is MDHEN, CDR2 SYDVKM, per germline. DNA of the CDR3: TGTGCCAGCAGTCTCCCCCAGGGGAACGGGGAGCTGTTTTTT. Translated, it gives CASSLPQGNGELFF.

V and J are TRBV2 and TRBJ2-3, with 9 bases fitting TRBD1. After removal of 7 bases from V and 3 bases from J, the junction contained 2 bases not matched to a gene. CDR1 and CDR2 (germline): SNHLY, FYNNEI. CDR3 length equals 13 residues. CDR3 in DNA: TGTGCCAGCAAACAGGGGGCAACAGATACGCAGTATTTT. Its translation is CASKQGATDTQYF.

This clone is a singleton in its sample. The genes are TRBV5-1 and TRBJ1-5; D call uncertain. The CDR3 is 14 amino acids. The V gene lost 5 bases and the J gene lost 3 bases, with 12 bases spanning the gap. The germline gives CDR1 SGHRS, CDR2 YFSETQ. The CDR3 coding sequence is TGCGCCAGCAGTTACGGTGGAAACAATCAGCCCCAGCATTTT. It is translated as CASSYGGNNQPQHF.

The V gene is TRBV27, the J gene TRBJ2-1, with D tentatively TRBD1 (5 bases). This CDR3 has 16 amino acids. Trimming left V 4 bases short and J 6 bases short, with 19 bases between. Germline V lookup: CDR1 MNHEY, CDR2 SMNVEV (reference sequence). CDR3 sequence: CASSYLTGGSGNEQFF. CDR3 sequence (DNA): TGTGCCAGCAGTTATCTCACAGGTGGATCAGGCAATGAGCAGTTCTTC.

The rearrangement joins TRBV2 to TRBJ1-2, with 8 bases matching TRBD1. With V trimmed by 6 bases and J by 10 bases, 16 bases remained unmatched. The CDR3 consists of 15 residues. Germline CDR1 is SNHLY and CDR2 is FYNNEI. The CDR3 protein is CASSLGQGSSVDYTF. Here the CDR3 DNA reads TGTGCCAGCAGCCTAGGACAGGGCTCTAGTGTGGACTACACCTTC.

This clone has just one count. The chain combines TRBV7-9 with TRBJ2-3; D call uncertain. CDR1 is SEHNR, CDR2 FQNEAQ, per germline (reference sequence). The CDR3 runs to 14 residues. Trimming stripped 5 bases from V and 4 bases from J, with 13 bases between. The CDR3 sequence: CASSRPSPADTQYF. The CDR3 nucleotides are TGTGCCAGCAGCCGGCCTTCCCCCGCAGATACGCAGTATTTT.

The chain combines TRBV5-1 with TRBJ2-1, with D possibly TRBD2 on 5 matching bases. The germline V gene has CDR1 SGHRS and CDR2 YFSETQ. The V gene lost 4 bases and the J gene lost 8 bases, with 13 bases spanning the gap. This CDR3 spans 13 amino acids. CDR3 in amino acids: CASSLRSGYEQFF. CDR3 nucleotide sequence: TGCGCCAGCAGCCTCAGAAGCGGATATGAGCAGTTCTTC.

The chain uses TRBV19 and TRBJ1-1; 10 bases fit TRBD1. This CDR3 is 14 amino acids long. J was trimmed by 4 bases and V by 7 bases; bases with no gene match: 6. Per germline, CDR1 LNHDA and CDR2 SQIVND (reference sequence). CDR3 DNA: TGTGCCAGTAAGACAGGGGACAGGGGCACTGAAGCTTTCTTT. Translation: CASKTGDRGTEAFF.

V and J are TRBV5-1 and TRBJ2-3; 12 bases are a match to TRBD2. V lost 6 bases, J lost 3 bases, and 5 bases stayed unmatched. The germline V gene has CDR1 SGHRS and CDR2 YFSETQ. There are 15 residues in the CDR3. CDR3 bases: TGCGCCAGCATGACTAGCGGGAGTGGAACAGATACGCAGTATTTT. As protein: CASMTSGSGTDTQYF.

The rearrangement joins TRBV30 to TRBJ1-6; unclear D gene. Trimming cost V 5 bases and J 9 bases, with 14 bases left between them. Germline V CDR1 and CDR2: GTSNPN, SVGIG (reference sequence). The CDR3 totals 13 residues. The CDR3 sequence is CAWAGSQGSPLHF. In DNA form, the CDR3 reads TGTGCCTGGGCCGGGAGTCAAGGTTCACCCCTCCACTTT.

The rearrangement uses TRBV7-8 and TRBJ1-2, with 7 bases that match TRBD1. CDR1 and CDR2 from the germline V gene are SGHVS and FQNEAQ. V shed 1 base and J 2 bases; nucleotides not matched to a gene: 4. The CDR3 runs to 15 residues. The CDR3 bases are TGTGCCAGCAGCTTAGACAGGGGTGGAAACTATGGCTACACCTTC. It is translated as CASSLDRGGNYGYTF. Drawing the rest from reference TRBV7-8 and TRBJ1-2, the complete variable domain is GAGVSQSPRYKVAKRGQDVALRCDPISGHVSLFWYQQALGQGPEFLTYFQNEAQLDKSGLPSDRFFAERPEGSVSTLKIQRTQQEDSAVYLCASSLDRGGNYGYTFGSGTRLTVV.

The rearrangement uses TRBV6-5 and TRBJ1-1, with D possibly being TRBD1 (6 bases). The CDR3 spans 15 residues. Germline V CDR1 and CDR2: MNHEY, SVGAGI. V was trimmed by 0 bases and J by 5 bases, leaving 13 bases between them. The CDR3 protein is CASSYSQGIGTEAFF. As DNA, the CDR3 is TGTGCCAGCAGTTACTCTCAGGGGATTGGGACTGAAGCTTTCTTT.

This chain uses TRBV30 with TRBJ1-1, with TRBD1 matching 7 bases. This CDR3 has 14 amino acids. J gave up 0 bases and V 5 bases, and 6 bases lay outside the gene matches. Germline V gene lookup returns CDR1 GTSNPN and CDR2 SVGIG (reference sequence). In DNA form, the CDR3 reads TGTGCCTGGGTGTCAGGGGGACTGAACACTGAAGCTTTCTTT. Translating it yields CAWVSGGLNTEAFF.

The chain uses TRBV18 and TRBJ1-3; no firm D call. The V end was cut by 6 bases, the J end by 6 bases, with 18 bases between. CDR1 and CDR2 (germline): KGHSH, LQKENI. The CDR3 is 15 residues long. CDR3 nucleotides: TGTGCCAGCTCTACCGGGCCTCCCCAAAAAAACACCATATATTTT. Translation: CASSTGPPQKNTIYF.

Turning to this clone: Other DNA sequences in this sample translate to the same CDR3. The chain has TRBV7-3 and TRBJ2-3, with TRBD2 matching over 11 bases. Germline CDR1 is SGHTA and CDR2 is FQGTGA. Unmatched junction bases numbered 7, after V lost 2 bases and J lost 0 bases. The CDR3 consists of 18 residues. This CDR3 is CASSLRASGGTSTDTQYF. The CDR3 coding sequence is TGTGCCAGCAGCTTACGTGCTAGCGGGGGGACTAGCACAGATACGCAGTATTTT.

The sample holds a few counts of this clone. The chain combines TRBV10-2 with TRBJ2-7; D unresolved. Between the trimmed V and J ends, which lost 3 bases and 0 bases, there was a span of 6 bases. Germline assignment: CDR1 WSHSY and CDR2 SAAADI. CDR3 length: 13 amino acids. Written as DNA, the CDR3 is TGCGCCAGCAGTGACGGCAGCTCCTACGAGCAGTACGTC. Translated: CASSDGSSYEQYV.

This chain connects TRBV5-4 to TRBJ1-1; a possible D gene is TRBD1 (5 bases). The CDR3 totals 15 residues. The germline V gene encodes CDR1 SGHNT and CDR2 YYREEE (reference sequence). The V and J ends lost 4 bases and 0 bases respectively, with 13 bases between them. The CDR3: CASSPVSGLNTEAFF. The CDR3 nucleotides read TGTGCCAGCAGCCCCGTGTCAGGGCTGAACACTGAAGCTTTCTTT.

The gene calls are TRBV6-1 and TRBJ1-5, with D unclear. Looked up from germline, CDR1 is MNHNS and CDR2 is SASEGT. The CDR3 extends over 15 amino acids. Trimming stripped 2 bases from V and 6 bases from J, with 14 bases between. CDR3 in DNA: TGTGCCAGCAGTGAAATCGGTGGTCTATCTCAGCCCCAGCATTTT. This sequence encodes CASSEIGGLSQPQHF.

This clone was observed once. The chain couples TRBV18 to TRBJ2-5, with D perhaps given as TRBD1 or TRBD2 (5 bases each). V was pared by 2 bases and J by 5 bases, with 6 bases between. Per the germline V gene, CDR1 is KGHSH and CDR2 is LQKENI. CDR3 length equals 12 residues. This chain's CDR3 is CASSPGDETQYF. The DNA of the CDR3 is TGTGCCAGCTCACCAGGGGACGAGACCCAGTACTTC.

CDR3 sequence: CASSRKGLAPETQYF. CDR3 bases: TGTGCCAGCAGCCGAAAGGGACTAGCCCCAGAGACCCAGTACTTC. J is TRBJ2-5 and V is TRBV14; TRBD2 matches at 9 bases. This CDR3 has 15 amino acids. V shed 4 bases, J shed 4 bases, and the junction held 7 bases outside the gene matches. Germline V lookup: CDR1 SGHDN, CDR2 FVKESK.

The chain couples TRBV2 to TRBJ1-2; D gene uncertain. Germline V lookup: CDR1 SNHLY, CDR2 FYNNEI. Trimming left V 4 bases short and J 4 bases short, with 4 bases between. The CDR3 extends over 11 amino acids. The CDR3 loop is CASSVGYGYTF. For the CDR3, the DNA is TGTGCCAGCAGTGTAGGCTATGGCTACACCTTC.

This rearrangement joins TRBV27 to TRBJ2-7; 8 bases fit TRBD1. Germline loops: CDR1 MNHEY, CDR2 SMNVEV (reference sequence). J lost 6 bases, V lost 6 bases, and 4 bases had no gene match. The CDR3 runs 12 residues. The CDR3 here is CASRGDRGEQYV. As DNA, the CDR3 is TGTGCCAGCAGGGGAGACAGGGGCGAGCAGTACGTC.